Listed here is a single T cell receptor beta chain. Its antigen is not identified. Primers for the PCR totalled 60 Vbeta and 13 Jbeta. Method: immunoSEQ multiplex PCR; TCRdb's copy keeps in-frame clones and lacks some. The table lists under 150,000 clones, roughly 70% of them singletons. The CDR3 is 15 residues long. V lost 3 bases, J lost 5 bases, and 6 bases stayed unmatched. Germline assignment: CDR1 MNHEY and CDR2 SVGAGI. The data derive from a study of cytomegalovirus exposure and HLA in healthy donors. Study results and limitations: HLA alleles were associated with some 16,000 TCR beta sequences in a later analysis at 0.05 false discovery rate. A later analysis showed that HLA-associated TCR beta chains had undergone more clonal expansion than equally common others. Differences between HLA loci emerged in a later analysis of TCR association rates, with DRB1 most and HLA-C fewest.

The rearrangement uses TRBV6-5 and TRBJ2-2; 7 bases agree with TRBD1. The sample taken for sequencing was PBMCs. The receptor was derived from a man aged 50-59 years in good health and CMV-seropositive. The CDR3 DNA reads TGTGCCAGCAGTTATGAGACAGGGTCGACCGGGGAGCTGTTTTTT. Protein: CASSYETGSTGELFF.